A single sample is the source of the 9 T cell receptor beta chains below, sequenced in a study of T cells in Graves' hyperthyroidism and ophthalmopathy. From RNA transcripts, TCR beta CDR3 regions were amplified. An initial round of RT-PCR targeting the TCR CDR3 relied on the HTBI primer set. TCRdb called the multiplex PCR reads again in MiXCR, with one record for every CDR3 protein. This sample has about 560,000 distinct CDR3 sequences; 15% to 18% occur once, and the top ten carry less than 9.5%. The material sequenced was blood. Source of these receptors: a woman aged 30 to 39 with Graves' hyperthyroidism.

In its sample, this clonotype was seen many times. The chain uses TRBV28 and TRBJ1-6; no clear D. CDR1 MDHEN and CDR2 SYDVKM come from the germline V gene. CDR3 length: 13 residues. Trimming left V 7 bases short and J 5 bases short, with 9 bases between. The CDR3 here is CASTPPHNSPLHF. For the CDR3, the DNA is TGTGCCAGCACCCCGCCCCATAATTCACCCCTCCACTTT.

This clonotype was seen many times. The V call is TRBV10-2, the J call TRBJ2-3; TRBD2 agrees at 8 bases. V was pared by 3 bases and J by 2 bases, with 7 bases of the junction left unmatched. The CDR3 is 16 amino acids. Germline assignment: CDR1 WSHSY and CDR2 SAAADI. This CDR3 reads CASSETSGRYTDTQYF. The CDR3 region has the DNA TGCGCCAGCAGTGAAACTAGCGGACGATACACAGATACGCAGTATTTT.

This clonotype was picked up a small number of times. This sequence joins TRBV13 and TRBJ2-7, with 7 positions matching TRBD1. The CDR3 has 14 amino acids. Germline lookup yields CDR1 PRHDT and CDR2 FYEKMQ (reference sequence). J lost 2 bases, V lost 5 bases, and 6 bases had no gene match. The CDR3 nucleotides read TGTGCCAGCAGCCGTGGACAGGCCCCCTACGAGCAGTACTTC. Translating it yields CASSRGQAPYEQYF.

The sample holds many counts of this clonotype. J is TRBJ2-7 and V is TRBV7-9, with 11 bases aligning to TRBD1. Germline V gives CDR1 SEHNR, CDR2 FQNEAQ (reference sequence). The V segment lost 4 bases and the J segment 7 bases; nucleotides outside the gene matches: 6. CDR3 length equals 14 residues. DNA for the CDR3: TGTGCCAGCAGCTACGGGACAGGGGGTCGGGAGCAGTACTTC. Amino acid sequence: CASSYGTGGREQYF. The full variable domain, its missing parts supplied by reference TRBV7-9 and TRBJ2-7, is DTGVSQNPRHKITKRGQNVTFRCDPISEHNRLYWYRQTLGQGPEFLTYFQNEAQLEKSRLLSDRFSAERPKGSFSTLEIQRTEQGDSAMYLCASSYGTGGREQYFGPGTRLTVT.

This clonotype was counted ten times or more. The chain employs TRBV20-1 and TRBJ2-5, with D perhaps matching TRBD2 (5 bases). Germline V gives CDR1 DFQATT, CDR2 SNEGSKA (reference sequence). Trimming took 5 bases from V and 0 from J, leaving 10 bases between them. This CDR3 contains 13 residues. The CDR3 DNA follows: TGCAGTGCTTACATAGCGAACCAAGAGACCCAGTACTTC. Its protein is CSAYIANQETQYF.

CDR3 nucleotides: TGTGCCAGCAGGTTCAACCCTGAAGCTTTCTTT. It codes for CASRFNPEAFF. The J gene is TRBJ1-1, the V gene TRBV28; D gene ambiguous. The CDR3 runs 11 residues. In germline, CDR1 is MDHEN, CDR2 SYDVKM. Trimming left V 6 bases short and J 6 bases short, with 8 bases between.

The J gene is TRBJ1-5, the V gene TRBV12-3 or TRBV12-4; D not resolved. The CDR3 totals 17 residues. V was trimmed by 6 bases and J by 5 bases, leaving 23 bases between them. The CDR3 loop is CASRPKDWAASDQPQHF. The CDR3 bases are TGTGCCAGCAGACCAAAAGACTGGGCCGCATCAGATCAGCCCCAGCATTTT.

This clonotype has only a few counts. This chain joins TRBV6-1 and TRBJ2-7; either TRBD1 or TRBD2 may supply D (5 bases each). V was cut by 6 bases and J by 7 bases, with 22 bases left in between. The CDR3 sequence is 15 residues long. The germline V gene encodes CDR1 MNHNS and CDR2 SASEGT. The CDR3 spells CASRIWDQGYKEQYF. In nucleotides, the CDR3 is TGTGCCAGCAGAATCTGGGACCAAGGGTATAAAGAGCAGTACTTC.

About this clonotype: A much more abundant neighbour one base away suggests this may be a read error. J is TRBJ2-5 and V is TRBV5-1; no firm D call. V was shortened by 0 bases and J by 1 base, with 7 bases between the two germline ends. This CDR3 comprises 14 residues. Germline values: CDR1 SGHRS, CDR2 YFSETQ. CDR3 DNA: TGCGCCAGCAGCTTGGTAGGGATCCAAGAGACCCAGTACTTC. Amino acid sequence: CASSLVGIQETQYF.